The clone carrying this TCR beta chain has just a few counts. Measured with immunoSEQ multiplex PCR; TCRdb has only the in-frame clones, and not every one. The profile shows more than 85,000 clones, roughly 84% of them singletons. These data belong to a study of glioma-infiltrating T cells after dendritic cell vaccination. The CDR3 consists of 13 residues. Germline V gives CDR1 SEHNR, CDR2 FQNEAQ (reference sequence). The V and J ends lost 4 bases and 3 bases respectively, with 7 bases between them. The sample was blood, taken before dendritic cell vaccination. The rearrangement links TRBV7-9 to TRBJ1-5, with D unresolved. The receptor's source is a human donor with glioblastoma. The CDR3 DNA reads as TGTGCCAGCAGCTGGGAGTTCAATCAGCCCCAGCATTTT. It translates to CASSWEFNQPQHF.